The 30 T cell receptor beta chains listed next were all sequenced from one sample in a study of cytomegalovirus exposure and HLA in healthy donors. Sequencing used immunoSEQ multiplex PCR; TCRdb keeps in-frame clones, though not all of them. Of hundreds of thousands of clones listed, approximately 86% were seen once; the top ten hold 1% to 1.5%. Material for sequencing was PBMCs. The receptors derive from a woman in her 30s in good health and CMV-seropositive.

This clone was seen just once. The CDR3 here is CASSIQPGSLGQYF. CDR3 sequence (DNA): TGTGCCAGTAGTATCCAGCCAGGCTCGCTTGGGCAGTACTTC. V is TRBV19 and J is TRBJ2-7; no reliable D call. CDR1 LNHDA and CDR2 SQIVND come from the germline V gene (reference sequence). The CDR3 loop spans 14 amino acids. The V gene lost 3 bases and the J gene lost 9 bases, with 18 bases spanning the gap.

This clone came up once. This sequence joins TRBV30 and TRBJ2-7, with 8 nucleotides matching TRBD1. CDR3 length: 13 amino acids. Trimming cost V 7 bases and J 5 bases; bases outside gene matches: 10. The germline gives CDR1 GTSNPN, CDR2 SVGIG (reference sequence). This chain's CDR3 is CAFARGQADEQYF. The CDR3 nucleotides are TGTGCCTTCGCCAGGGGACAGGCGGACGAGCAGTACTTC. The full variable domain, in which reference TRBV30 and TRBJ2-7 provide the parts outside the CDR3, is SQTIHQWPATLVQPVGSPLSLECTVEGTSNPNLYWYRQAAGRGLQLLFYSVGIGQISSEVPQNLSASRPQDRQFILSSKKLLLSDSGFYLCAFARGQADEQYFGPGTRLTVT.

This rearrangement joins TRBV5-1 to TRBJ2-1; no firm D call. This CDR3 is 13 amino acids long. The germline CDR1 and CDR2 sequences are SGHRS and YFSETQ. V was cut by 4 bases and J by 3 bases, with 8 bases left in between. CDR3 loop: CASSLSSYNEQFF. CDR3 DNA sequence: TGCGCCAGCAGCCTTTCCAGCTACAATGAGCAGTTCTTC.

The chain combines TRBV30 with TRBJ2-7; D perhaps matches TRBD2 (6 bases). Trimming pared 2 bases from V and 1 base from J, leaving 21 bases between. CDR1 and CDR2 from the germline V gene are GTSNPN and SVGIG (reference sequence). The CDR3 totals 17 residues. This CDR3 is CAWSSTAGSSRSYEQYF. The CDR3 DNA is TGTGCCTGGAGTAGTACTGCCGGGAGCTCTCGGTCCTACGAGCAGTACTTC.

The rearrangement uses TRBV6-6 and TRBJ2-7, with TRBD1 as a possible D gene (7 bases). This CDR3 is 14 amino acids long. Germline V CDR1 and CDR2: MNHNY, SVGAGI (reference sequence). Deletions cut 4 bases from V and 3 bases from J, with 13 bases between. The CDR3 DNA follows: TGTGCCAGCAGTTTTTCAGGGGGGCTCTACGAGCAGTACTTC. Encoded protein: CASSFSGGLYEQYF.

The CDR3 coding sequence is TGTGCCAGCAGCTTTGCTAGCGGGGGGAGGGTCGACGAGCAGTACTTC. This translates into CASSFASGGRVDEQYF. The chain uses TRBV13 and TRBJ2-7, with 11 bases fitting TRBD2. In germline, CDR1 is PRHDT, CDR2 FYEKMQ (reference sequence). V shed 3 bases, J shed 5 bases, and the junction held 9 bases outside the gene matches. CDR3 length: 16 residues.

This clone has just a few counts. The rearrangement links TRBV10-1 to TRBJ2-7; D is unresolved. Germline lookup yields CDR1 WNHNN and CDR2 SYGVQD (reference sequence). The CDR3 runs to 13 residues. Trimming left V 3 bases short and J 2 bases short, with 8 bases between. This chain's CDR3 is CASSDQVAYEQYF. The CDR3 nucleotides read TGCGCCAGCAGTGACCAGGTAGCCTACGAGCAGTACTTC.

The chain couples TRBV14 to TRBJ2-2, with D perhaps TRBD2 (5 bases). The CDR3 consists of 14 residues. The germline V and J ends were trimmed by 6 bases and 0 bases, with 8 bases remaining between them. In germline, CDR1 is SGHDN, CDR2 FVKESK. As DNA, the CDR3 is TGTGCCAGCAGAGTTAGCGCGAACACCGGGGAGCTGTTTTTT. This codes for CASRVSANTGELFF.

The chain joins TRBV5-1 to TRBJ2-1; 9 bases are shared with TRBD2. This CDR3 has 15 amino acids. V lost 2 bases and J lost 5; bases outside the gene matches: 5. Germline V gene lookup returns CDR1 SGHRS and CDR2 YFSETQ. The CDR3 is CASSFALAGNNEQFF. In nucleotides, the CDR3 is TGCGCCAGCAGCTTCGCCCTAGCGGGAAACAATGAGCAGTTCTTC.

The chain joins TRBV5-1 to TRBJ2-2, with a weak D call TRBD1 (6 bases). The CDR3 contains 17 residues. Per germline, CDR1 SGHRS and CDR2 YFSETQ. V lost 0 bases to trimming and J lost 2 bases, with 14 bases between them. CDR3 amino acids: CASSLVLKQGNTGELFF. CDR3 coding DNA: TGCGCCAGCAGCTTGGTCTTGAAACAGGGCAACACCGGGGAGCTGTTTTTT.

CDR3 protein: CASSSWLAGGEQYF. CDR3 nucleotides: TGTGCCAGCAGCTCATGGCTAGCGGGAGGCGAGCAGTACTTC. The rearrangement links TRBV11-3 to TRBJ2-7; the match to TRBD2 covers 11 bases. Germline CDR1 SGHNT, CDR2 YENEEA. V shed 4 bases, J shed 6 bases, and the junction held 5 bases outside the gene matches. The CDR3 runs to 14 residues.

The CDR3 spells CASSVPGQGFYEQYF. The CDR3 bases are TGTGCCAGCAGTGTTCCGGGACAGGGGTTTTACGAGCAGTACTTC. This rearrangement joins TRBV7-8 to TRBJ2-7; 10 bases match TRBD1. This CDR3 spans 15 amino acids. V gave up 6 bases and J gave up 4 bases; unmatched junction bases: 9. Germline CDR1 and CDR2: SGHVS and FQNEAQ. Together with reference TRBV7-8 and TRBJ2-7, the CDR3 gives the full variable domain: GAGVSQSPRYKVAKRGQDVALRCDPISGHVSLFWYQQALGQGPEFLTYFQNEAQLDKSGLPSDRFFAERPEGSVSTLKIQRTQQEDSAVYLCASSVPGQGFYEQYFGPGTRLTVT.

This clone was observed once. This chain joins TRBV5-1 and TRBJ2-4; TRBD1 is a possible D gene (5 bases). This CDR3 region has 15 residues. V dropped 0 bases and J dropped 6 bases, with 13 bases sitting between them. Per germline, CDR1 SGHRS and CDR2 YFSETQ. The CDR3 protein is CASSLGIPTVNIQYF. CDR3 in DNA: TGCGCCAGCAGCTTGGGAATCCCGACAGTAAACATTCAGTACTTC.

The genes are TRBV5-1 and TRBJ2-2; unclear D gene. CDR3 size: 13 residues. Trimming pared 0 bases from V and 3 bases from J, leaving 3 bases between. Germline-derived CDR1 and CDR2 are SGHRS and YFSETQ. The CDR3 sequence is CASSLDYTGELFF. The CDR3 DNA reads as TGCGCCAGCAGCTTGGACTACACCGGGGAGCTGTTTTTT.

The chain recombines TRBV7-6 with TRBJ2-2, with a weak D call TRBD1 (6 bases). The CDR3 is made up of 15 amino acids. Germline V gene lookup returns CDR1 SGHVS and CDR2 FNYEAQ. V was pared by 0 bases and J by 5 bases, with 10 bases between. The CDR3 loop reads CASSLALQGTGELFF. The CDR3 coding sequence is TGTGCCAGCAGCTTAGCCCTACAGGGAACCGGGGAGCTGTTTTTT.

The chain couples TRBV28 to TRBJ1-2, with D tentatively TRBD1 (5 bases). The V end lost 6 bases, the J end lost 8 bases, and 19 bases lay between the germline ends. Germline V gene data show CDR1 as MDHEN and CDR2 as SYDVKM. This CDR3 region has 14 residues. DNA for the CDR3: TGTGCCAGCAGCGGGGGAGGGGAGGGAGGGGGCTACACCTTC. Translated, it gives CASSGGGEGGGYTF.

This clone was found once. V is TRBV6-1 and J is TRBJ2-1, with TRBD1 as a possible D gene (6 bases). Germline V lookup: CDR1 MNHNS, CDR2 SASEGT. Trimming left V 4 bases short and J 4 bases short, with 14 bases between. There are 15 residues in the CDR3. This chain's CDR3 is CASSVGTPVYNEQFF. The CDR3 DNA is TGTGCCAGCAGTGTAGGGACACCTGTTTACAATGAGCAGTTCTTC.

The V gene is TRBV4-1, the J gene TRBJ2-7; D unresolved. The germline V and J ends were trimmed by 3 bases and 3 bases, with 9 bases remaining between them. Germline V lookup: CDR1 MGHRA, CDR2 YSYEKL. This CDR3 contains 13 residues. In nucleotides, the CDR3 is TGCGCCAGCAGCCAGGTACTCGGCTACGAGCAGTACTTC. It is translated as CASSQVLGYEQYF.

The gene calls are TRBV6-1 and TRBJ2-7; 7 nucleotides line up with TRBD2. Germline V gene data show CDR1 as MNHNS and CDR2 as SASEGT. The junction had 7 bases not matched to a gene; V was cut back by 4 bases and J by 4 bases. The CDR3 loop spans 14 amino acids. This CDR3 is CASSVVGDYYEQYF. CDR3 bases: TGTGCCAGCAGTGTGGTGGGGGACTATTACGAGCAGTACTTC.

V usage is TRBV6-1 and J usage is TRBJ2-7; 7 bases are shared with TRBD2. V was pared by 5 bases and J by 5 bases, with 6 bases of the junction left unmatched. The CDR3 length is 13 residues. The germline gives CDR1 MNHNS, CDR2 SASEGT. The CDR3 sequence is CASSWGGTDEQYF. In DNA form, the CDR3 reads TGTGCCAGCAGTTGGGGGGGAACCGACGAGCAGTACTTC.

The genes are TRBV6-1 and TRBJ2-7; D is uncertain. The CDR3 sequence is 13 residues long. The germline V gene has CDR1 MNHNS and CDR2 SASEGT. The V end was cut by 5 bases, the J end by 3 bases, with 11 bases between. The CDR3 loop is CASSRTQFYEQYF. CDR3 in DNA: TGTGCCAGCAGTCGAACTCAATTCTACGAGCAGTACTTC.

In regard to this clone: The same CDR3 also results from other DNA sequences found in this sample. The chain uses TRBV19 and TRBJ1-5; possibly TRBD1 for D (6 bases). This CDR3 is 14 amino acids long. Trimming removed 0 bases at V and 6 bases at J, with 9 bases between. Germline CDR1 reads LNHDA; CDR2 reads SQIVND (reference sequence). This CDR3 is CASSIDVQGQPQHF. The CDR3 DNA reads as TGTGCCAGTAGTATAGATGTACAGGGTCAGCCCCAGCATTTT.

Written as DNA, the CDR3 is TGTGCCAGCAGCCGGGACAGCATCTACGAGCAGTACTTC. Translation gives CASSRDSIYEQYF. This sequence joins TRBV5-4 and TRBJ2-7; TRBD1 aligns across 7 bases. From germline, CDR1 is SGHNT and CDR2 YYREEE (reference sequence). The CDR3 has 13 amino acids. The ends lost 4 bases at V and 3 bases at J; junction bases unmatched: 4. The whole variable domain, remainder taken from reference TRBV5-4 and TRBJ2-7, is ETGVTQSPTHLIKTRGQQVTLRCSSQSGHNTVSWYQQALGQGPQFIFQYYREEENGRGNFPPRFSGLQFPNYSSELNVNALELDDSALYLCASSRDSIYEQYFGPGTRLTVT.

The J gene is TRBJ2-3, the V gene TRBV19, with D perhaps matching TRBD2 (5 bases). Trimming took 3 bases from V and 0 from J, leaving 10 bases between them. The CDR3 runs 15 residues. Germline CDR1 is LNHDA and CDR2 is SQIVND (reference sequence). DNA of the CDR3: TGTGCCAGTAGTATCTGGAGGCTTAGCACAGATACGCAGTATTTT. Translating gives CASSIWRLSTDTQYF.

The chain links TRBV6-5 to TRBJ2-1, with D hard to call. CDR3 length: 16 residues. Trimming removed 0 bases from V and 4 bases from J, with 13 bases in between. CDR1 is MNHEY and CDR2 is SVGAGI in the germline V gene. The CDR3 DNA reads TGTGCCAGCAGTTACTCGATCAGCGAGAGTTACAATGAGCAGTTCTTC. It specifies CASSYSISESYNEQFF.

The CDR3 DNA reads as TGTGCCAGCAGCGTAAACAGTATGAACACTGAAGCTTTCTTT. Protein: CASSVNSMNTEAFF. V gene TRBV9 combines with J gene TRBJ1-1; D unclear. Deletions cut 1 base from V and 0 bases from J, with 7 bases between. The CDR3 consists of 14 residues. The germline V gene encodes CDR1 SGDLS and CDR2 YYNGEE.

This sequence joins TRBV10-2 and TRBJ1-4, with D maybe TRBD1 (5 bases). Germline lookup yields CDR1 WSHSY and CDR2 SAAADI. Trimming took off 0 bases at V and 7 bases at J, with 12 bases between the two ends. The CDR3 consists of 15 residues. CDR3 in amino acids: CASSESGRVPEKLFF. CDR3 in DNA: TGCGCCAGCAGTGAGTCGGGCAGGGTTCCTGAAAAACTGTTTTTT.

Only one count was recorded for this clone. V is TRBV30 and J is TRBJ1-5, with 8 bases matching TRBD1. Trimming at V came to 7 bases and at J to 2 bases, leaving 7 bases not matched to a gene. This CDR3 contains 14 residues. Germline CDR1 reads GTSNPN; CDR2 reads SVGIG (reference sequence). CDR3 sequence (DNA): TGTGCCTACCAGGGGGCAGGGGGCAATCAGCCCCAGCATTTT. Protein sequence: CAYQGAGGNQPQHF.

The chain employs TRBV10-2 and TRBJ2-3; TRBD2 aligns across 12 bases. The CDR3 has 18 amino acids. V was pared by 3 bases and J by 5 bases, with 12 bases of the junction left unmatched. Germline V CDR1 and CDR2: WSHSY, SAAADI. The CDR3 reads CASSERVTSGSGGDTQYF. CDR3 DNA sequence: TGCGCCAGCAGTGAAAGGGTGACTAGCGGGAGTGGTGGAGATACGCAGTATTTT.

The chain combines TRBV27 with TRBJ1-4, with TRBD1 as a possible D gene (6 bases). CDR1 is MNHEY, CDR2 SMNVEV, per germline (reference sequence). Trimming removed 0 bases at V and 5 bases at J, with 13 bases between. This CDR3 region has 16 residues. The CDR3 DNA reads as TGTGCCAGCAGTTTATCGTGGATACAGGGCAATGAAAAACTGTTTTTT. Translation: CASSLSWIQGNEKLFF.